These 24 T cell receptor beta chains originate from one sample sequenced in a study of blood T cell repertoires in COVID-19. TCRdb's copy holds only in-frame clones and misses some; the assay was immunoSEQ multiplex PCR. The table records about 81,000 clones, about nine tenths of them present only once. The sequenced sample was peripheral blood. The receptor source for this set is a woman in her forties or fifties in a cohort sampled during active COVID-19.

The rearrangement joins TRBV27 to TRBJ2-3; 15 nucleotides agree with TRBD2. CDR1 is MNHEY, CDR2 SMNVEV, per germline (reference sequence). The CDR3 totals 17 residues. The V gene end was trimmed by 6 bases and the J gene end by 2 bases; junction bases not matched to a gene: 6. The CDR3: CASRPGTSGRFTDTQYF. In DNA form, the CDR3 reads TGTGCCAGCAGGCCTGGGACTAGCGGGAGGTTCACAGATACGCAGTATTTT.

CDR3 protein: CAISGSGIRPTGELFF. CDR3 nucleotide sequence: TGTGCCATTTCTGGGAGCGGGATAAGGCCCACCGGGGAGCTGTTTTTT. The gene calls are TRBV10-3 and TRBJ2-2; 7 nucleotides align to TRBD2. The germline V gene encodes CDR1 ENHRY and CDR2 SYGVKD. The ends lost 9 bases at V and 4 bases at J; junction bases unmatched: 14. The CDR3 consists of 16 residues.

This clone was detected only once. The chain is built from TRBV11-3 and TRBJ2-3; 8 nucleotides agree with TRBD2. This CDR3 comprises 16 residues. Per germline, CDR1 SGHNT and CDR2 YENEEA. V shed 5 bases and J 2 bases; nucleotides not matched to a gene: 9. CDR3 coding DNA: TGTGCCAGCAGCCGATTCGGCGGGGGGCTCACAGATACGCAGTATTTT. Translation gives CASSRFGGGLTDTQYF.

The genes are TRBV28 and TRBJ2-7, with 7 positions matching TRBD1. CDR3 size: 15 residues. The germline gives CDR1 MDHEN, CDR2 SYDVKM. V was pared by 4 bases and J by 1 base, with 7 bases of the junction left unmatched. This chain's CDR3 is CASSSPGQVSYEQYF. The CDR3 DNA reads TGTGCCAGCAGTTCCCCCGGACAGGTATCCTACGAGCAGTACTTC. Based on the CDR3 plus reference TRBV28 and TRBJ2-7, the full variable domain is DVKVTQSSRYLVKRTGEKVFLECVQDMDHENMFWYRQDPGLGLRLIYFSYDVKMKEKGDIPEGYSVSREKKERFSLILESASTNQTSMYLCASSSPGQVSYEQYFGPGTRLTVT.

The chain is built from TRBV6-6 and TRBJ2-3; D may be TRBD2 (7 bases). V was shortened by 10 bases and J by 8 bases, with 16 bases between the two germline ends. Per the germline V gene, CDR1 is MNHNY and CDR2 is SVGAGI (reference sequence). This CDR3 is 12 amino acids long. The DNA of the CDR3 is TGTGCCATCCGGACTAGAGGGGGTACGCAGTATTTT. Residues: CAIRTRGGTQYF.

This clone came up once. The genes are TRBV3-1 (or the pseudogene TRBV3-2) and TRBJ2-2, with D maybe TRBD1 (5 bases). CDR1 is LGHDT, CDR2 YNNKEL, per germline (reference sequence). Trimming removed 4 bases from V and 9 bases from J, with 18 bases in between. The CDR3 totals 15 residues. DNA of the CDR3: TGTGCCAGCAGCCCCCCTGCAGGGCGGTACCGGGAGCTGTTTTTT. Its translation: CASSPPAGRYRELFF.

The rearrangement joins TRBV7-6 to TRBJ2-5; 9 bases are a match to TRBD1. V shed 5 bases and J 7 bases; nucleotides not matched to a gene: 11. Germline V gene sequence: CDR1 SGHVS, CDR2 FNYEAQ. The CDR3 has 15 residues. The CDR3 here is CASSPRTGAMVTQYF. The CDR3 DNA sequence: TGTGCCAGCAGCCCGCGGACAGGGGCGATGGTGACCCAGTACTTC. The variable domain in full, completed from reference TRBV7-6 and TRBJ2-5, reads GAGVSQSPRYKVTKRGQDVALRCDPISGHVSLYWYRQALGQGPEFLTYFNYEAQQDKSGLPNDRFSAERPEGSISTLTIQRTEQRDSAMYRCASSPRTGAMVTQYFGPGTRLLVL.

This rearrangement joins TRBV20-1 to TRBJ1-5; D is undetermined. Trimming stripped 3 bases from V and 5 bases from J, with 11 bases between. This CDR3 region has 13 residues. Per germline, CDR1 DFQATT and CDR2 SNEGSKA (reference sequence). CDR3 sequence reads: CSASRGTDQPQHF. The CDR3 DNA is TGCAGTGCTAGTCGCGGTACGGATCAGCCCCAGCATTTT.

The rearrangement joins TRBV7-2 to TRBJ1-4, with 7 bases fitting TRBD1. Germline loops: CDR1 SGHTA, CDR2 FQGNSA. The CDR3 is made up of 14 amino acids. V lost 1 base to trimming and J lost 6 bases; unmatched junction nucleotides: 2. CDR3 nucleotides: TGTGCCAGCAGCTTAGTAGGGGGCGATGAAAAACTGTTTTTT. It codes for CASSLVGGDEKLFF. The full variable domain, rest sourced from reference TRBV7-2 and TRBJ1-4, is GAGVSQSPSNKVTEKGKDVELRCDPISGHTALYWYRQSLGQGLEFLIYFQGNSAPDKSGLPSDRFSAERTGGSVSTLTIQRTQQEDSAVYLCASSLVGGDEKLFFGSGTQLSVL.

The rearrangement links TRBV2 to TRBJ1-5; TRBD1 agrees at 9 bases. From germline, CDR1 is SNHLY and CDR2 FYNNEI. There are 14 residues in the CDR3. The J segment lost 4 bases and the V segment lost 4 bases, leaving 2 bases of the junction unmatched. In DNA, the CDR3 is TGTGCCAGCAGTGTTGGACAGGGGAATCAGCCCCAGCATTTT. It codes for CASSVGQGNQPQHF.

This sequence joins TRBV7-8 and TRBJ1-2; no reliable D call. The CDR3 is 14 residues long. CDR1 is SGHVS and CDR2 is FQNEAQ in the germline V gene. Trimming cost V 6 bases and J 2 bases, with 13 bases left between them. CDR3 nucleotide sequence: TGTGCCAGCAGTGATTCCCAGTCAAACTATGGCTACACCTTC. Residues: CASSDSQSNYGYTF.

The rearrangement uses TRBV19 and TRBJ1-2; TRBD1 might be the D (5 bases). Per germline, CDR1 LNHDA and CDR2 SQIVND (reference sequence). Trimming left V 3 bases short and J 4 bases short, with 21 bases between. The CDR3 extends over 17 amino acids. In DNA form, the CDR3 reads TGTGCCAGTAGTATTGACAGTTTCCGGCTCACCTTCTATGGCTACACCTTC. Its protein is CASSIDSFRLTFYGYTF.

The CDR3 DNA is TGCGCCAGCAGCCAGACGACGTACGCGGATATTCAGTACTTC. Translating it yields CASSQTTYADIQYF. The chain recombines TRBV4-1 with TRBJ2-4, with D hard to call. Trimming removed 3 bases from V and 10 bases from J, with 16 bases in between. The CDR3 covers 14 residues. Per germline, CDR1 MGHRA and CDR2 YSYEKL.

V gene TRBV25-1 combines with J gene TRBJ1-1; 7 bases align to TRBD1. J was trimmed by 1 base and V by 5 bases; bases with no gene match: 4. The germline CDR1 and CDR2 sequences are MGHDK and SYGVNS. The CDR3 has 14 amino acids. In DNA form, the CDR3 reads TGTGCCAGCAGTAAAAGGACAGGGAACACTGAAGCTTTCTTT. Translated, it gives CASSKRTGNTEAFF. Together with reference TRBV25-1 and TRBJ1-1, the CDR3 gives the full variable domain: EADIYQTPRYLVIGTGKKITLECSQTMGHDKMYWYQQDPGMELHLIHYSYGVNSTEKGDLSSESTVSRIRTEHFPLTLESARPSHTSQYLCASSKRTGNTEAFFGQGTRLTVV.

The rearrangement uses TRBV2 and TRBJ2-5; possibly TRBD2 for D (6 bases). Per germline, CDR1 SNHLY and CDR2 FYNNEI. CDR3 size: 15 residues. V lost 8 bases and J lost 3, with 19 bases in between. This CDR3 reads CASRKRTTGEETQYF. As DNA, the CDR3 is TGTGCCAGCCGAAAACGTACTACGGGGGAAGAGACCCAGTACTTC.

The CDR3 spells CASSLAGIGRTDTQYF. DNA for the CDR3: TGCGCCAGCAGCTTGGCCGGGATAGGCCGCACAGATACGCAGTATTTT. The rearrangement links TRBV5-1 to TRBJ2-3, with D tentatively TRBD2 (5 bases). The germline V and J ends were trimmed by 0 bases and 1 base, with 12 bases remaining between them. This CDR3 region has 16 residues. CDR1 and CDR2 (germline): SGHRS, YFSETQ.

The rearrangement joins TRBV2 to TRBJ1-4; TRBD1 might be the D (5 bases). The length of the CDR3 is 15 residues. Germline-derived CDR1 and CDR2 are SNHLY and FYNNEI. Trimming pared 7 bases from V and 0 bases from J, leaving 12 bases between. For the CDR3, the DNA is TGTGCCAGCACCCAGACAGCTGCAACTAATGAAAAACTGTTTTTT. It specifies CASTQTAATNEKLFF.

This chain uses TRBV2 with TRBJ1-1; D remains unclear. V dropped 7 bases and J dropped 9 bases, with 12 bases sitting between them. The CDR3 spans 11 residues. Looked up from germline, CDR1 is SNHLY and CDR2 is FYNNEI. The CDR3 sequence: CASNQQLQAFF. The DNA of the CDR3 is TGTGCCAGCAACCAACAGCTCCAAGCTTTCTTT.

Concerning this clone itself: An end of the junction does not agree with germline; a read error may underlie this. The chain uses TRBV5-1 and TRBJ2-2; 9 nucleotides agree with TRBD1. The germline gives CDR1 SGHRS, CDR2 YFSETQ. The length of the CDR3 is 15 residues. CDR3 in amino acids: CASQPGQGNAGELFF. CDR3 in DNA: TGCGCCAGCCAACCTGGACAGGGGAACGCCGGGGAGCTGTTTTTT.

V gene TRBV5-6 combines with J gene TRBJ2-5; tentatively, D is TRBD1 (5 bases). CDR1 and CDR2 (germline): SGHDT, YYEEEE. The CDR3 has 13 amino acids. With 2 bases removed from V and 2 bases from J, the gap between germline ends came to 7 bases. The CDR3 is CASSFDRQETQYF. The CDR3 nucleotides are TGTGCCAGCAGCTTCGACAGACAAGAGACCCAGTACTTC.

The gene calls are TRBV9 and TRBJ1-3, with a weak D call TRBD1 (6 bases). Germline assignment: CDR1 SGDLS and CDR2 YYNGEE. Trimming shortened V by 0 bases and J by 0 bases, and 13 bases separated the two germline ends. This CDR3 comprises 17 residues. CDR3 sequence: CASSVGRGSTSGNTIYF. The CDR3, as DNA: TGTGCCAGCAGCGTAGGAAGGGGGTCGACCTCTGGAAACACCATATATTTT.

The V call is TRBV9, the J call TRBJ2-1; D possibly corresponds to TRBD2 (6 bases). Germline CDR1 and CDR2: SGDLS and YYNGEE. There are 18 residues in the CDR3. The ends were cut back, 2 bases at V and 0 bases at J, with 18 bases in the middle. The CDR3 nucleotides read TGTGCCAGCAGCGTCATTCCCTCGGAGGGCAGCTCCTACAATGAGCAGTTCTTC. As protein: CASSVIPSEGSSYNEQFF. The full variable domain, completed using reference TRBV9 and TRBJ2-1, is DSGVTQTPKHLITATGQRVTLRCSPRSGDLSVYWYQQSLDQGLQFLIQYYNGEERAKGNILERFSAQQFPDLHSELNLSSLELGDSALYFCASSVIPSEGSSYNEQFFGPGTRLTVL.

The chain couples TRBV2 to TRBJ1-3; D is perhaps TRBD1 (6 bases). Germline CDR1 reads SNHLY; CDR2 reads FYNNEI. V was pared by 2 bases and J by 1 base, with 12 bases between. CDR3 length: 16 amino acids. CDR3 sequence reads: CASSEQGPKSGNTIYF. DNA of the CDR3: TGTGCCAGCAGTGAACAGGGGCCGAAGTCTGGAAACACCATATATTTT.

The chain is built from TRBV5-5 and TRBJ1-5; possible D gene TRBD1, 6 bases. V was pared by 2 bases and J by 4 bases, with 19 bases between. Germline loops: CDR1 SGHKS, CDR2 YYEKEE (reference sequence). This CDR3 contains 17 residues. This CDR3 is CASSLIRVAQGNQPQHF. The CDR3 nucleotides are TGTGCCAGCAGCTTAATTCGAGTTGCCCAGGGGAATCAGCCCCAGCATTTT. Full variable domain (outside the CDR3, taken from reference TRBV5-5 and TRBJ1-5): DAGVTQSPTHLIKTRGQQVTLRCSPISGHKSVSWYQQVLGQGPQFIFQYYEKEERGRGNFPDRFSARQFPNYSSELNVNALLLGDSALYLCASSLIRVAQGNQPQHFGDGTRLSIL.